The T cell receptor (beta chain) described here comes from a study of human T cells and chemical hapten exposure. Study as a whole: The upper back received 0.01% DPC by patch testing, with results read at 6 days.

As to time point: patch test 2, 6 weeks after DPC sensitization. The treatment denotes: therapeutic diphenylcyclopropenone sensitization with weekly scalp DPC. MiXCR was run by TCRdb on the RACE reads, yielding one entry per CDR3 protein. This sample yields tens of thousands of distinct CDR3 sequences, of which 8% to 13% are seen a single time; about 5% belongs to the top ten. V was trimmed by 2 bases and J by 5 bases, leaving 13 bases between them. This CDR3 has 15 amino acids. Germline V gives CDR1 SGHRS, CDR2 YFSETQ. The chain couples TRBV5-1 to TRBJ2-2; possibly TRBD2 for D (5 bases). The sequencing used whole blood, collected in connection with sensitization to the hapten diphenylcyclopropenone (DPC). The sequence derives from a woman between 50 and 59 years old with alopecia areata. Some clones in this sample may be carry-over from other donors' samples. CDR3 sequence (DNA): TGCGCCAGCAGCTTATTGAGCGGAGGAACCGGGGAGCTGTTTTTT. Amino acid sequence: CASSLLSGGTGELFF.